The entry below describes one T cell receptor (beta chain). What it recognizes is unknown. Germline assignment: CDR1 SGDLS and CDR2 YYNGEE. Trimming took off 3 bases at V and 3 bases at J, with 9 bases between the two ends. There are 13 residues in the CDR3. The data derive from a study of T cell responses to AZD1222 COVID-19 vaccine. Findings and caveats of the study: Within unmutated variant regions lay the reported targets of nearly half of spike-specific TCRs.

Assay used: immunoSEQ multiplex PCR; TCRdb lists only in-frame clones, some missing. Here the sample spans 90,000 to 150,000 clones, roughly nine tenths being singletons. The sequence came from an adult who received the AZD1222 COVID-19 vaccine. The sample was peripheral blood, taken 28 days after the second AZD1222 dose. J is TRBJ1-2 and V is TRBV9; D gene uncertain. CDR3 in DNA: TGTGCCAGCAGCGATGAGTTTCACTATGGCTACACCTTC. This translates into CASSDEFHYGYTF.